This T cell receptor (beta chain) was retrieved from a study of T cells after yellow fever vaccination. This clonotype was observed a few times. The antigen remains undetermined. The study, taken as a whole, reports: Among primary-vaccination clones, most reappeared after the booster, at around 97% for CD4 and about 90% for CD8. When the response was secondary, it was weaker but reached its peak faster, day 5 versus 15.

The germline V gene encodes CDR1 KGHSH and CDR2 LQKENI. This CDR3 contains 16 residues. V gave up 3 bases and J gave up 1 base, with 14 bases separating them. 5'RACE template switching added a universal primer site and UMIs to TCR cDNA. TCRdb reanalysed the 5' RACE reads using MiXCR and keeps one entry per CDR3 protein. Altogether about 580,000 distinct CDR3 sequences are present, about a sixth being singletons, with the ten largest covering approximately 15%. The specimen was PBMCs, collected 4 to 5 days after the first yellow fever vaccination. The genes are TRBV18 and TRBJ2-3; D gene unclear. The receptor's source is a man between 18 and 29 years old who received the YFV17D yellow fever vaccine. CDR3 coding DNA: TGTGCCAGCTCACCTAGTCCCAGGCGGCGCACAGATACGCAGTATTTT. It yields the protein CASSPSPRRRTDTQYF.